The 10 T cell receptor beta chains below all came from one sample that was sequenced in a study of molecular identifiers for immune sequencing clone quantification. TCRdb used MiXCR to reprocess the PCR reads, holding one entry per CDR3 protein. Among 600,000 to 650,000 distinct CDR3 sequences listed, about 20% were seen once. The sequencing input was naive CD8+ T cells from blood, with Jurkat cell RNA spiked in. Described subset: FACS-sorted CD8+CD4-CCR7+CD45RA+ naive T cells. These TCRs come from a human donor in good health. Some libraries in this study had Jurkat cell RNA spiked in.

This clonotype came up many times. This chain links TRBV6-2 or TRBV6-3 with TRBJ2-3, with D unclear. The CDR3 is 13 amino acids. V was shortened by 7 bases and J by 8 bases, with 16 bases between the two germline ends. The germline CDR1 and CDR2 sequences are MNHEY and SVGEGT. CDR3 sequence (DNA): TGTGCCAGCACCTCACCCGCTTGGGCTACGCAGTATTTT. It codes for CASTSPAWATQYF.

Concerning this clonotype: A read error may explain this, as a much larger clone is one base away. V and J are TRBV4-1 and TRBJ2-5; D is perhaps TRBD1 (6 bases). Germline lookup yields CDR1 MGHRA and CDR2 YSYEKL. The CDR3 has 15 amino acids. V was trimmed by 5 bases and J by 2 bases, leaving 15 bases between them. CDR3 nucleotide sequence: TGCGCCAGCAGCTGCCCGGGACAAGCTCAAGAGACCCAGTACTTC. Amino acid sequence: CASSCPGQAQETQYF.

This clonotype was observed many times. V gene TRBV29-1 combines with J gene TRBJ1-1; tentatively, D is TRBD1 (6 bases). The V and J ends lost 1 base and 1 base respectively, with 13 bases between them. CDR1 SQVTM and CDR2 ANQGSEA come from the germline V gene. The CDR3 runs to 15 residues. Written as DNA, the CDR3 is TGCAGCGTTGAAGGAGGGGACAACTGGAACACTGAAGCTTTCTTT. Its translation: CSVEGGDNWNTEAFF.

In this sample, this clonotype turned up a few times. The chain uses TRBV10-3 and TRBJ2-7; TRBD2 is a possible D gene (6 bases). Germline V CDR1 and CDR2: ENHRY, SYGVKD. The V and J ends lost 2 bases and 4 bases respectively, with 9 bases between them. The CDR3 contains 13 residues. The chain's CDR3 is CAISEVAGYEQYF. The DNA for the CDR3 is TGTGCCATCAGTGAGGTTGCGGGATACGAGCAGTACTTC.

This clonotype has at least ten counts. The CDR3 region is CASSAITSFGYEQYF. DNA for the CDR3: TGTGCCAGCAGCGCGATCACAAGCTTTGGCTACGAGCAGTACTTC. This chain links TRBV5-5 with TRBJ2-7; D is undetermined. Per the germline V gene, CDR1 is SGHKS and CDR2 is YYEKEE (reference sequence). The CDR3 runs to 15 residues. Trimming took 4 bases from V and 3 from J, leaving 17 bases between them.

Concerning this clonotype: This may be a read error: a much more frequent sequence differs by one nucleotide. The chain is built from TRBV20-1 and TRBJ1-6, with D maybe TRBD1 (6 bases). This CDR3 contains 15 residues. Germline CDR1 reads DFQATT; CDR2 reads SNEGSKA (reference sequence). The CDR3 here is CSSRDGWQGNSPLHF. The CDR3 DNA follows: TGCAGTTCTAGAGATGGGTGGCAGGGGAATTCACCCCTCCACTTT.

This clonotype occurred a few times. J is TRBJ1-1 and V is TRBV24-1; D possibly corresponds to TRBD1 (5 bases). This CDR3 is built from 15 residues. CDR1 is KGHDR, CDR2 SFDVKD, per germline. With 3 bases removed from V and 4 bases from J, the gap between germline ends came to 14 bases. DNA of the CDR3: TGTGCCACCAGTGATCAACAATGGACAATCACTGAAGCTTTCTTT. Its translation: CATSDQQWTITEAFF.

Concerning this clonotype: Given a much more abundant clone one base away, this may be a read error. The V gene is TRBV12-3 or TRBV12-4, the J gene TRBJ2-7; 12 bases align to TRBD2. V gave up 6 bases and J gave up 2 bases; unmatched junction bases: 8. This CDR3 contains 16 residues. The CDR3 sequence is CASSHGLAGYTYEQYF. CDR3 DNA: TGTGCCAGCAGCCACGGACTAGCGGGGTACACCTACGAGCAGTACTTC.

This clonotype was seen ten or more times. The chain recombines TRBV12-3 or TRBV12-4 with TRBJ2-1; D gene uncertain. V gave up 5 bases and J gave up 10 bases, with 12 bases separating them. The CDR3 has 12 residues. The CDR3 sequence: CASSPSLGEQFF. CDR3 in DNA: TGTGCCAGCAGTCCTTCCCTGGGGGAGCAGTTCTTC.

At least ten counts were recorded for this clonotype. The CDR3 spells CASSSGSQGAYEQYF. The CDR3 DNA is TGTGCCAGCAGCTCGGGTAGCCAGGGGGCCTACGAGCAGTACTTC. The chain joins TRBV7-9 to TRBJ2-7; 7 nucleotides agree with TRBD1. Per germline, CDR1 SEHNR and CDR2 FQNEAQ (reference sequence). The CDR3 has 15 amino acids. Trimming at V came to 4 bases and at J to 2 bases, leaving 8 bases not matched to a gene. The full variable domain, rest sourced from reference TRBV7-9 and TRBJ2-7, is DTGVSQNPRHKITKRGQNVTFRCDPISEHNRLYWYRQTLGQGPEFLTYFQNEAQLEKSRLLSDRFSAERPKGSFSTLEIQRTEQGDSAMYLCASSSGSQGAYEQYFGPGTRLTVT.